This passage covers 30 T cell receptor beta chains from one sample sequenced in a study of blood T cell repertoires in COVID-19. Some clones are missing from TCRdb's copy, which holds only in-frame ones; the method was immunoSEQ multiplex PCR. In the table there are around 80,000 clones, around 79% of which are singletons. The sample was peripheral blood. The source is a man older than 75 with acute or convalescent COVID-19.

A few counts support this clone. The CDR3 loop reads CASSLNRAGEQYF. The CDR3 coding sequence is TGTGCCAGCAGCTTGAACAGGGCGGGTGAGCAGTACTTC. The chain uses TRBV5-6 and TRBJ2-7, with D perhaps matching TRBD1 (6 bases). This CDR3 has 13 residues. Germline V gene data show CDR1 as SGHDT and CDR2 as YYEEEE. Trimming took off 1 base at V and 7 bases at J, with 12 bases between the two ends.

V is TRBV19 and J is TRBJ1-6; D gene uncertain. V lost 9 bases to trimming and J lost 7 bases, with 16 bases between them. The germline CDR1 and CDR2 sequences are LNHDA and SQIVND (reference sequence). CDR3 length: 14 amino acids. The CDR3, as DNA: TGTGCCAGCCGGCGGGGTCATCTGAATTCACCCCTCCACTTT. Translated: CASRRGHLNSPLHF.

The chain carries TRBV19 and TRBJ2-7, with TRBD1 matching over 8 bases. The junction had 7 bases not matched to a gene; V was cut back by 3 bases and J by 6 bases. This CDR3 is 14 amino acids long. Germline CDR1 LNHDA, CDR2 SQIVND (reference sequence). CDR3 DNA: TGTGCCAGTAGTATCGTTGGACAGGGAGGCGAGCAGTACTTC. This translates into CASSIVGQGGEQYF.

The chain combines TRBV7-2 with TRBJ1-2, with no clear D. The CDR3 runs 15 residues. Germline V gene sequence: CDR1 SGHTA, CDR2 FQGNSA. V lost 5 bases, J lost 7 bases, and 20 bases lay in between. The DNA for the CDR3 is TGTGCCAGCAGCCCGAGAAGGGTTACTGCGGGTGGCTACACCTTC. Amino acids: CASSPRRVTAGGYTF.

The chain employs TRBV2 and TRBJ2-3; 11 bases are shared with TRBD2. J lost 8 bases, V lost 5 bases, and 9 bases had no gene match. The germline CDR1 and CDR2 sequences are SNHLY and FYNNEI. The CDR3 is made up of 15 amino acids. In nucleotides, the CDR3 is TGTGCCAGCAGTCTAACTAGCGGGGGAGGGAGTACGCAGTATTTT. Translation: CASSLTSGGGSTQYF.

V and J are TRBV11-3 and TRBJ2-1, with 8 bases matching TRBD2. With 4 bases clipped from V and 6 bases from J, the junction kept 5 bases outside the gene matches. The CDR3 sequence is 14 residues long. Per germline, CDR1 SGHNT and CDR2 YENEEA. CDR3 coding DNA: TGTGCCAGCAGCTCAGGTACTAGCGGCAATGAGCAGTTCTTC. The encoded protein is CASSSGTSGNEQFF.

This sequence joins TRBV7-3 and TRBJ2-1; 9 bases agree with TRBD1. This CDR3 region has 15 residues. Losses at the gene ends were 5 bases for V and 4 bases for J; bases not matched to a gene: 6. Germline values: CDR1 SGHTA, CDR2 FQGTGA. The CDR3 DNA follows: TGTGCCAGCAGCACACAGGGGGCTAGGTACAATGAGCAGTTCTTC. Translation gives CASSTQGARYNEQFF.

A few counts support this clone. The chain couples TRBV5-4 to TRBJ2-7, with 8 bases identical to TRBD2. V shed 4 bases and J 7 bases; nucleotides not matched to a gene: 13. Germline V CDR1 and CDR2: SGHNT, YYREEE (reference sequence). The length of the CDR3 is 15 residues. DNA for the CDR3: TGTGCCAGCAGCCCCGGGAGGGCTACTTCTTTTGAGCAGTACTTC. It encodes CASSPGRATSFEQYF. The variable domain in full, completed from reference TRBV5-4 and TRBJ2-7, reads ETGVTQSPTHLIKTRGQQVTLRCSSQSGHNTVSWYQQALGQGPQFIFQYYREEENGRGNFPPRFSGLQFPNYSSELNVNALELDDSALYLCASSPGRATSFEQYFGPGTRLTVT.

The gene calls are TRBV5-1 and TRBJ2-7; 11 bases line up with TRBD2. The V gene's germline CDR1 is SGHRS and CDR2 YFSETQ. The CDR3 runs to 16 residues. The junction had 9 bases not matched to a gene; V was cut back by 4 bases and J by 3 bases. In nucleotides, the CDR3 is TGCGCCAGCAGCCCCCGTGTAGCGGGGGGGCTCTACGAGCAGTACTTC. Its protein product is CASSPRVAGGLYEQYF.

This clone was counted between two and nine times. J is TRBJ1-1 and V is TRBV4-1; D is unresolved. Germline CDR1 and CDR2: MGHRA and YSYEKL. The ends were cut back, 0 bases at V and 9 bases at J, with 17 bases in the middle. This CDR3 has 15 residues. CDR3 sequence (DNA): TGCGCCAGCAGCCAAGATTTAAGCATCCCCGGGAAAGCTTTCTTT. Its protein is CASSQDLSIPGKAFF.

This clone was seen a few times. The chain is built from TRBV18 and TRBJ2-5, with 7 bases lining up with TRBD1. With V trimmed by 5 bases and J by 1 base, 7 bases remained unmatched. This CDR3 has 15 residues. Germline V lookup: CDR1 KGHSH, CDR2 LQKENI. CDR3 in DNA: TGTGCCAGCTCAAGACTCGGGACAGTCCAAGAGACCCAGTACTTC. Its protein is CASSRLGTVQETQYF.

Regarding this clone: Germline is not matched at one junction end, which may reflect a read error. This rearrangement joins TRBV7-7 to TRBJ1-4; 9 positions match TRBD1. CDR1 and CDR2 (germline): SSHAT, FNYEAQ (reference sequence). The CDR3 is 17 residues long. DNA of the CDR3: TGTGCTAGCAGCTTATGGGACAGGGACTGGGGTAATGAAAAACTGTTTTTT. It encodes CASSLWDRDWGNEKLFF.

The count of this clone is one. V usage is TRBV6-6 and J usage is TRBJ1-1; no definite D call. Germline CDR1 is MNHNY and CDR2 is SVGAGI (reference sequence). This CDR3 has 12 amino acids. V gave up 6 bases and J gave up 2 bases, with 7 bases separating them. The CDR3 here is CASRRLNTEAFF. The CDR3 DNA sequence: TGTGCCAGCAGGCGCCTCAACACTGAAGCTTTCTTT.

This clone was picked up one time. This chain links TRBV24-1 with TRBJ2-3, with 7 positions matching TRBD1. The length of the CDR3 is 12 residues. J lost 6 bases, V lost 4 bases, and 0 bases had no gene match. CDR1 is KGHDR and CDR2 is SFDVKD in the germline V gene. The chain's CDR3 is CATSDRGDTQYF. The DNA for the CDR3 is TGTGCCACCAGTGACAGGGGGGATACGCAGTATTTT.

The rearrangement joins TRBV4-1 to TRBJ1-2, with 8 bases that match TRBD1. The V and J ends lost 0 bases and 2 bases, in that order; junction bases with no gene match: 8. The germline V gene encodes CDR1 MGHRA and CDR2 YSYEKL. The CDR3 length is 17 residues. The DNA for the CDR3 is TGCGCCAGCAGCCAAGAAGTTGGGACAGGATACAACTATGGCTACACCTTC. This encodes CASSQEVGTGYNYGYTF.

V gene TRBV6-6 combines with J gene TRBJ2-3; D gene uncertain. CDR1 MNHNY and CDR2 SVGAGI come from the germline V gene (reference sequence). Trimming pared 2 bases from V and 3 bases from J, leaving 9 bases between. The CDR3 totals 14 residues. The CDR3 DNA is TGTGCCAGCAGTTACGTTTCTAGTACAGATACGCAGTATTTT. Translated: CASSYVSSTDTQYF.

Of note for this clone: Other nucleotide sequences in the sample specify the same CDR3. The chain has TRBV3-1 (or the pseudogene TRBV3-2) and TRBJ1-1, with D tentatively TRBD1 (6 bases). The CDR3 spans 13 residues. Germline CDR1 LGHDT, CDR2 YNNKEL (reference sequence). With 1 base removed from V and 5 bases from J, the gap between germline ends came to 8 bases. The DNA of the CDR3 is TGTGCCAGCAGCCAAGCAGGGGTGACTGAAGCTTTCTTT. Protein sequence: CASSQAGVTEAFF.

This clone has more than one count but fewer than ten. CDR3 sequence reads: CSASGETLNYGYTF. As DNA, the CDR3 is TGCAGTGCTAGTGGGGAGACTCTTAACTATGGCTACACCTTC. The chain recombines TRBV20-1 with TRBJ1-2, with unresolved D. The CDR3 spans 14 residues. CDR1 and CDR2 (germline): DFQATT, SNEGSKA (reference sequence). V lost 3 bases and J 1 base, leaving 12 bases between the germline ends.

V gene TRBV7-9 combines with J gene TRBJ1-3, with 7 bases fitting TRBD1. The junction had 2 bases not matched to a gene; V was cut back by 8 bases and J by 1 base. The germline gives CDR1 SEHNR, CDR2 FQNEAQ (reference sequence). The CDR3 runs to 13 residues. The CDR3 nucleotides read TGTGCCAGCGAACAGGGGTCTGGAAACACCATATATTTT. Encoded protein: CASEQGSGNTIYF.

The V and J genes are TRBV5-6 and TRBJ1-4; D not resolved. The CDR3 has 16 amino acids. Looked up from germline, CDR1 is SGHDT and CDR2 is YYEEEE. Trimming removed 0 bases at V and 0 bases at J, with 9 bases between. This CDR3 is CASSLDLLATNEKLFF. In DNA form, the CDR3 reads TGTGCCAGCAGCTTGGATCTTCTTGCAACTAATGAAAAACTGTTTTTT.

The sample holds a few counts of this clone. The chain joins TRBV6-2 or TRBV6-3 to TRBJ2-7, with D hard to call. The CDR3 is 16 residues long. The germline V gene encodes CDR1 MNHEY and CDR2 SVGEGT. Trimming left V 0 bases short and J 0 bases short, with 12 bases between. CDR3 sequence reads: CASSYSISRLSYEQYF. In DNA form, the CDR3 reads TGTGCCAGCAGTTACTCGATCAGCAGGCTCTCCTACGAGCAGTACTTC.

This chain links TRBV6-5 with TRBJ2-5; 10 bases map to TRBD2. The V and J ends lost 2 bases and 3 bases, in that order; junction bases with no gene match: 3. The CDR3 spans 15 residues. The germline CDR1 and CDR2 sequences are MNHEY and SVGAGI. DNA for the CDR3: TGTGCCAGCAGTTACGGAGCGGGGGGGGAAGAGACCCAGTACTTC. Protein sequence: CASSYGAGGEETQYF.

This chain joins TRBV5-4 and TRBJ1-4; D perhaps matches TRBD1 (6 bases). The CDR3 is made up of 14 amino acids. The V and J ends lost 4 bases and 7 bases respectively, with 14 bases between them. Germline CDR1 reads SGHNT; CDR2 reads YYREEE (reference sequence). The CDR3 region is CASSRGGVGEKLFF. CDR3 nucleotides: TGTGCCAGCAGCCGAGGGGGAGTGGGTGAAAAACTGTTTTTT.

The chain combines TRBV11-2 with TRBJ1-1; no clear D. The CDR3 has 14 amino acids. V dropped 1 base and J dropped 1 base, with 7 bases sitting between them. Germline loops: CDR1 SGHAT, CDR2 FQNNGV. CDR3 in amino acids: CASSLVRGNTEAFF. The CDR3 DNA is TGTGCCAGCAGCTTAGTCCGGGGGAACACTGAAGCTTTCTTT.

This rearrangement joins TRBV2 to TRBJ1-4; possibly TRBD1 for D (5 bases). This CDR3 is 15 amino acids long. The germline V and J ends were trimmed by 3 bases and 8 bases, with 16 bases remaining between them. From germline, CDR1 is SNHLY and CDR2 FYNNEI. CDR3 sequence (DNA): TGTGCCAGCAGTGACGCCCGGGGGGAGTACGAAAAACTGTTTTTT. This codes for CASSDARGEYEKLFF. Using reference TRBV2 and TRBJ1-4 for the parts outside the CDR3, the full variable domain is EPEVTQTPSHQVTQMGQEVILRCVPISNHLYFYWYRQILGQKVEFLVSFYNNEISEKSEIFDDQFSVERPDGSNFTLKIRSTKLEDSAMYFCASSDARGEYEKLFFGSGTQLSVL.

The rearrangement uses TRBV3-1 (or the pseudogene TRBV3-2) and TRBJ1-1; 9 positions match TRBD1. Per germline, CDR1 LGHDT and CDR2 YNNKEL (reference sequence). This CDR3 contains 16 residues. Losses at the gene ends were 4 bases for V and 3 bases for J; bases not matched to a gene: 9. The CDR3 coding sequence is TGTGCCAGCAGCCCGGCGGGGACAGGGAGACACACTGAAGCTTTCTTT. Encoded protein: CASSPAGTGRHTEAFF.

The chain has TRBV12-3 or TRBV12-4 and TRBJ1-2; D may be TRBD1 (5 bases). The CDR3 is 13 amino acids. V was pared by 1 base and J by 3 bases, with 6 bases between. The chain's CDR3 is CASSLGRDYGYTF. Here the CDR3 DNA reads TGTGCCAGCAGTTTAGGCAGGGACTATGGCTACACCTTC.

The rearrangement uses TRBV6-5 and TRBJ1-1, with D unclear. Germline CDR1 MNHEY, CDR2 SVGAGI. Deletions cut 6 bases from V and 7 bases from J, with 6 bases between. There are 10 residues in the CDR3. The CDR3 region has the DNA TGTGCCAGCAGGTCAGGTGAAGCTTTCTTT. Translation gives CASRSGEAFF.

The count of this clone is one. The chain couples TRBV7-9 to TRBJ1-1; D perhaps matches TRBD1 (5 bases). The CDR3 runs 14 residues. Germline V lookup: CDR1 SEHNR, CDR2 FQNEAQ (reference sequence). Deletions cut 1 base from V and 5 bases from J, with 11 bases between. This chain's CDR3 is CASSLVEGRTEAFF. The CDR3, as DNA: TGTGCCAGCAGCTTAGTAGAGGGGAGGACTGAAGCTTTCTTT.

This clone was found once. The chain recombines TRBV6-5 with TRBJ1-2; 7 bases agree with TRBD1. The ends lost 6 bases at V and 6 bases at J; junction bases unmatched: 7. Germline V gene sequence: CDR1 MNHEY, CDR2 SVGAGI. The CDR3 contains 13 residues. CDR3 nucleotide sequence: TGTGCCAGCAGACTAACAGGGGAAGATGGCTACACCTTC. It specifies CASRLTGEDGYTF.